These T cell receptor beta chains were read from a single sample in a study of T-cell memory formation after mild COVID-19. TCRdb redid the calling of the 5' RACE reads with MiXCR, one entry per CDR3 protein. This sample has 430,000 or so distinct CDR3 sequences, with roughly 25% found just once. The sequenced sample consisted of PBMCs or a T cell subset sorted from them (not recorded which). Receptors originate from an adult woman who had mild COVID-19 (a few samples of this study predate the infection). Cell type and time point are not known. The CDR3 runs from the conserved cysteine through the conserved F or W. D genes are given only for firm matches. Only some rows state a clone size, as once, few, many or a class for expanded clones.

J | size | D | V | CDR3 | DNA
TRBJ2-2 | few | - | TRBV6-2/TRBV6-3 | CASSYSGLATGELFF | TGTGCCAGCAGTTACTCTGGGCTAGCGACCGGGGAGCTGTTTTTT
TRBJ2-3 | - | - | TRBV10-3 | CAISELGGEAQYF | TGTGCCATCAGTGAGCTCGGAGGAGAGGCGCAGTATTTT
TRBJ1-1 | - | TRBD1 | TRBV5-1 | CASSQTRTGEAFF | TGCGCCAGCAGCCAAACTCGGACAGGGGAAGCTTTCTTT
TRBJ2-3 | few | - | TRBV20-1 | CSARADTQYF | TGCAGTGCTAGAGCGGATACGCAGTATTTT
TRBJ1-2 | - | - | TRBV7-2 | CASSFWQGNGYTF | TGTGCCAGCAGCTTTTGGCAGGGAAATGGCTACACCTTC
TRBJ2-3 | few | TRBD2 | TRBV20-1 | CSARDIAGGPADTQYF | TGCAGTGCTAGAGATATTGCGGGGGGGCCTGCAGATACGCAGTATTTT
TRBJ1-1 | few | - | TRBV5-1 | CASSLGSGNMNTEAFF | TGCGCCAGCAGCTTGGGGTCAGGGAACATGAACACTGAAGCTTTCTTT
TRBJ1-5 | many | - | TRBV7-8 | CASRQGASNQPQHF | TGTGCCAGCAGACAAGGGGCGAGCAATCAGCCCCAGCATTTT
TRBJ2-7 | - | - | TRBV4-3 | CASSQLRGPSSYEQYF | TGCGCCAGCAGCCAACTACGGGGGCCCTCCTCCTACGAGCAGTACTTC
TRBJ1-1 | many | - | TRBV20-1 | CSASGNTEAFF | TGCAGTGCTTCCGGGAACACTGAAGCTTTCTTT
TRBJ2-5 | - | - | TRBV7-2 | CASSLGTKETQYF | TGTGCCAGCAGCTTAGGGACAAAAGAGACCCAGTACTTC
TRBJ2-5 | - | - | TRBV5-4 | CASSLMGWQETQYF | TGTGCCAGCAGCTTGATGGGGTGGCAAGAGACCCAGTACTTC
TRBJ1-6 | - | - | TRBV7-9 | CASSDTGTSPLHF | TGTGCCAGCAGCGATACCGGGACATCACCCCTCCACTTT
TRBJ1-4 | - | - | TRBV30 | CAWSVLPPGDSGKLFF | TGTGCCTGGAGTGTACTTCCGCCCGGGGATTCTGGAAAACTGTTTTTT
TRBJ2-3 | few | TRBD2 | TRBV10-3 | CAISETSGPTDTQYF | TGTGCCATCAGTGAGACTAGCGGCCCCACAGATACGCAGTATTTT
TRBJ2-5 | few | - | TRBV2 | CASTRSRETQYF | TGTGCCAGCACCCGAAGTAGGGAGACCCAGTACTTC
TRBJ2-1 | - | - | TRBV7-9 | CASSSQTLGRNSYNEQFF | TGTGCCAGCAGCTCCCAGACTCTAGGTCGGAACTCCTACAATGAGCAGTTCTTC
TRBJ1-3 | few | - | TRBV6-5 | CASSYSNVGNTIYF | TGTGCCAGCAGTTACTCAAATGTTGGAAACACCATATATTTT
TRBJ1-2 | few | - | TRBV7-9 | CASSLRSEGYTF | TGTGCCAGCAGCTTAAGATCTGAGGGCTACACCTTC
TRBJ2-1 | many | - | TRBV6-6 | CASSSEMRYNEQFF | TGTGCCAGCAGTTCCGAGATGCGGTACAATGAGCAGTTCTTC
TRBJ2-3 | few | - | TRBV29-1 | CSQGGDTDTQYF | TGCAGCCAGGGGGGGGATACAGATACGCAGTATTTT
TRBJ2-7 | few | - | TRBV30 | CAWSVQGSSEQYF | TGTGCCTGGAGTGTACAAGGGTCCTCCGAGCAGTACTTC
TRBJ2-1 | few | TRBD2 | TRBV6-2/TRBV6-3 | CASSYSGTSGGSYYNEQFF | TGTGCCAGCAGTTACTCAGGGACTAGCGGGGGTTCTTACTACAATGAGCAGTTCTTC
TRBJ2-7 | few | - | TRBV29-1 | CSVERDASYEQYF | TGCAGCGTTGAACGAGACGCAAGCTACGAGCAGTACTTC
TRBJ2-1 | - | TRBD1 | TRBV4-2 | CASSNDRGSGNEQFF | TGTGCCAGCAGCAATGACAGGGGATCGGGCAATGAGCAGTTCTTC
TRBJ1-1 | - | - | TRBV20-1 | CSARSGRGVTEAFF | TGCAGTGCCCGATCCGGCAGGGGTGTCACTGAAGCTTTCTTT
TRBJ2-1 | few | - | TRBV12-3/TRBV12-4 | CASSLWRGNNNEQFF | TGTGCCAGCAGTTTGTGGCGGGGTAACAACAATGAGCAGTTCTTC
TRBJ2-1 | - | TRBD2 | TRBV18 | CASSPGTSGLLEFF | TGTGCCAGCTCACCCGGGACTAGCGGTCTGTTGGAGTTCTTC
TRBJ2-7 | - | - | TRBV4-1 | CASSPYTGRDYEQYF | TGCGCCAGCAGCCCCTATACAGGGAGGGACTACGAGCAGTACTTC
TRBJ2-7 | - | TRBD2 | TRBV2 | CASRLSGGAPYEQYF | TGTGCCAGCAGGCTTAGCGGGGGGGCCCCCTACGAGCAGTACTTC